This T cell receptor (beta chain) was captured in a study of shared clonotypes between healthy human individuals. This CDR3 region has 15 residues. Germline values: CDR1 SGDLS, CDR2 YYNGEE. V lost 4 bases to trimming and J lost 7 bases, with 18 bases between them. CD45RO-negative CD8 cells positively selected for CCR7 made up the naive population, which excluded terminally differentiated effector memory CD45RA+ cells. With respect to this clone: No antigen is known for it.

Method: immunoSEQ multiplex PCR; TCRdb's copy keeps in-frame clones and lacks some. The sample yields 760,000 or so clones, around 96% seen once. Study observations and caveats: Having only a few donors restricted how much genetic and exposure-history diversity was captured.

The chain couples TRBV9 to TRBJ2-1; D may correspond to TRBD1 or TRBD2 (6 bases each). This clonotype was sampled from a man in his thirties or forties in good health. The sequenced material came from naive CD8+ T cells sorted from blood. The CDR3 loop reads CASSKGGGNGNEQFF. The CDR3 DNA reads as TGTGCCAGCAGCAAAGGAGGGGGAAACGGGAATGAGCAGTTCTTC. The full variable domain, rest sourced from reference TRBV9 and TRBJ2-1, is DSGVTQTPKHLITATGQRVTLRCSPRSGDLSVYWYQQSLDQGLQFLIQYYNGEERAKGNILERFSAQQFPDLHSELNLSSLELGDSALYFCASSKGGGNGNEQFFGPGTRLTVL.